The rows below give T cell receptor beta chains drawn from one sample of a study of OX40 agonist ivuxolimab in advanced cancers. Profiled with immunoSEQ multiplex PCR; TCRdb holds only in-frame clones, not every one. The sample has over 20,000 clones, roughly 84% seen once. The sequencing here drew on CD4+ or CD8+ T cells sorted from blood, taken in a trial of the OX40 agonist ivuxolimab. The receptors were sampled from an adult with an advanced solid tumor such as melanoma, head and neck, liver or kidney cancer. Both conserved end residues are part of each CDR3. Fields, in order: CDR3 protein, CDR3 DNA, D gene, V gene, clone size, J gene. A D gene is named only where the DNA matches it firmly. Where a row states a size, it is once, few, many or the class of an expanded clone; other rows omit it.

CASSQDDYSGTDTQYF,TGCGCCAGCAGCCAAGATGACTACTCCGGCACAGATACGCAGTATTTT,.,TRBV4-1,.,TRBJ2-3
CASSLEFMLDSTIYF,TGTGCCAGCAGCTTAGAGTTTATGCTAGACAGCACCATATATTTT,.,TRBV7-9,.,TRBJ1-3
CASSIVGVTASGSQGEQYF,TGTGCCAGTAGTATCGTTGGGGTTACGGCTAGCGGGAGCCAGGGGGAGCAGTACTTC,TRBD2,TRBV19,.,TRBJ2-7
CASSLAPETGTSEQYF,TGTGCCAGCAGCTTAGCGCCTGAGACAGGGACTAGCGAGCAGTACTTC,.,TRBV7-6,.,TRBJ2-7
CASSFQASYGYTF,TGTGCCAGTAGTTTTCAGGCCAGCTATGGCTACACCTTC,.,TRBV19,medium-sized,TRBJ1-2
CASSSELRVGGNTDTQYF,TGTGCCAGCAGCTCAGAGCTCAGGGTCGGCGGGAACACAGATACGCAGTATTTT,.,TRBV14,.,TRBJ2-3
CASRRDRETQYF,TGTGCCAGCAGAAGGGACAGGGAAACTCAGTACTTC,TRBD1,TRBV2,.,TRBJ2-4
CASSHGTSGSYEQYF,TGTGCCAGCAGCCATGGGACTAGCGGGTCCTACGAGCAGTACTTC,TRBD2,TRBV27,.,TRBJ2-7
CASSPKGGSYEQYF,TGTGCCAGCAGCCCCAAGGGCGGGTCCTACGAGCAGTACTTC,.,TRBV7-8,.,TRBJ2-7
CASSKNQYNEQFF,TGTGCCAGCAGTAAGAACCAATACAATGAGCAGTTCTTC,.,TRBV6-6,.,TRBJ2-1
CASSSTVFYEQYF,TGTGCCAGTAGTAGTACGGTTTTCTACGAGCAGTACTTC,.,TRBV19,.,TRBJ2-7
CSVGEGRELFF,TGCAGCGTTGGGGAGGGGAGGGAGCTGTTTTTT,TRBD2,TRBV29-1,.,TRBJ2-2
CASSLESSGLYEQYF,TGCGCCAGCAGCTTGGAGTCTAGCGGGTTGTACGAGCAGTACTTC,TRBD2,TRBV5-1,.,TRBJ2-7
CASSKGGFWGNQPQHF,TGTGCCAGTAGTAAAGGCGGCTTTTGGGGCAATCAGCCCCAGCATTTT,.,TRBV19,.,TRBJ1-5
CAWIGGEGNEQFF,TGTGCCTGGATTGGGGGGGAGGGCAATGAGCAGTTCTTC,TRBD2,TRBV30,.,TRBJ2-1
CASSVQTDMNTEAFF,TGTGCCAGCAGCGTGCAGACAGACATGAACACTGAAGCTTTCTTT,.,TRBV7-9,.,TRBJ1-1
CASSLWTGNNEQFF,TGTGCCAGCAGCCTGTGGACTGGCAACAATGAGCAGTTCTTC,.,TRBV7-8,once,TRBJ2-1
CASSLGGAPYEQYF,TGTGCCAGCAGCTTAGGGGGGGCGCCCTACGAGCAGTACTTC,.,TRBV7-6,once,TRBJ2-7
CASSVAGGGSRLNEQFF,TGTGCCAGCAGCGTAGCGGGAGGCGGGAGCCGCCTCAATGAGCAGTTCTTC,TRBD2,TRBV9,.,TRBJ2-1
CASSEARQQPQHF,TGTGCCAGCAGTGAGGCCAGACAACAGCCCCAGCATTTT,.,TRBV2,.,TRBJ1-5